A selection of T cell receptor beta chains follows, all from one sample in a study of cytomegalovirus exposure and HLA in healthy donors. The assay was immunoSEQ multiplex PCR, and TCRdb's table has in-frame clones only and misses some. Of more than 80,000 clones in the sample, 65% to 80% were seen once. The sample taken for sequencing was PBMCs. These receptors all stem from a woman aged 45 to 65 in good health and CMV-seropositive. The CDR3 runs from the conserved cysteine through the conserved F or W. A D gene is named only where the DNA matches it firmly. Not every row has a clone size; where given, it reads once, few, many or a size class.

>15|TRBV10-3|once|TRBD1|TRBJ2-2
CAAMTGAANTGELFF
TGTGCCGCGATGACAGGGGCAGCGAACACCGGGGAGCTGTTTTTT
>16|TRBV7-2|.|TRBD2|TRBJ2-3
CASSPRTSPFGDTQYF
TGTGCCAGCAGCCCGAGGACTAGCCCCTTCGGGGATACGCAGTATTTT
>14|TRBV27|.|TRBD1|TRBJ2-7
CASSETGQIYEQYF
TGTGCCAGCAGCGAAACGGGACAGATCTACGAGCAGTACTTC
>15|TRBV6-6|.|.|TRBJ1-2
CASSYSGIGNYGYTF
TGTGCCAGCAGTTATTCAGGGATTGGTAACTATGGCTACACCTTC
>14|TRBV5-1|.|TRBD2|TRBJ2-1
CASSLTSGYNEQFF
TGCGCCAGCAGCTTAACTAGCGGCTACAATGAGCAGTTCTTC
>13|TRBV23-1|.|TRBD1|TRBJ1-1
CASGPDRGTEAFF
TGCGCCAGCGGCCCGGACAGGGGGACTGAAGCTTTCTTT
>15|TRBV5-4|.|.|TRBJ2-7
CASSLGGLSSYEQYF
TGTGCCAGCAGCTTGGGAGGCCTGAGCTCCTACGAGCAGTACTTC
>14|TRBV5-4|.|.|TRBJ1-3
CASSSTVSGNTIYF
TGTGCCAGCAGCTCGACAGTCTCTGGAAACACCATATATTTT
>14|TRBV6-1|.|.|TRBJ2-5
CASSIRRGGETQYF
TGTGCCAGCAGTATACGACGTGGAGGGGAGACCCAGTACTTC
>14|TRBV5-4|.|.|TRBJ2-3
CASSLWASTDTQYF
TGTGCCAGCAGCTTGTGGGCGAGCACAGATACGCAGTATTTT
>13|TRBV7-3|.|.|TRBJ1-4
CASSQGQGEKLFF
TGTGCCAGCAGCCAAGGTCAGGGTGAAAAACTGTTTTTT
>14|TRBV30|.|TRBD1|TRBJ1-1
CAWKVAPDRGGAFF
TGTGCCTGGAAGGTGGCGCCGGACAGGGGTGGAGCTTTCTTT
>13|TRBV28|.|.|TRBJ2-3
CASSLPYRDTQYF
TGTGCCAGCAGTCTTCCTTACAGAGATACGCAGTATTTT
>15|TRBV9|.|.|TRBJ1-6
CASSVVGTPHSPLHF
TGTGCCAGCAGCGTAGTCGGGACACCTCATTCACCCCTCCACTTT
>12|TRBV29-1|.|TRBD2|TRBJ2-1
CSVERLAGATFF
TGCAGCGTTGAAAGGTTAGCGGGGGCCACGTTCTTC
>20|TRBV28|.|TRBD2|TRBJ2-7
CASSSHSGTSGGSKLYEQYF
TGTGCCAGCAGTTCCCATTCCGGGACTAGCGGGGGGTCAAAACTCTACGAGCAGTACTTC
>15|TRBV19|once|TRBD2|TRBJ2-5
CASSTSGTSGETQYF
TGTGCCAGTAGTACTTCCGGGACTAGCGGAGAGACCCAGTACTTC
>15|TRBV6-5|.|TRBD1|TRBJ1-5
CASSPGQGSNQPQHF
TGTGCCAGCAGTCCCGGACAGGGCAGCAATCAGCCCCAGCATTTT
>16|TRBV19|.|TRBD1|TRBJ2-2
CASSTLWTGGYGELFF
TGTGCCAGTAGTACACTATGGACAGGGGGCTACGGGGAGCTGTTTTTT
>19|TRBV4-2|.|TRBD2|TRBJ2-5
CASSPLLTIAGGPQETQYF
TGTGCCAGCAGCCCCCTTTTAACGATAGCGGGGGGACCCCAAGAGACCCAGTACTTC
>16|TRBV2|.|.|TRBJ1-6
CASSEIGGSYNSPLHF
TGTGCCAGCAGTGAAATCGGGGGCTCCTATAATTCACCCCTCCACTTT
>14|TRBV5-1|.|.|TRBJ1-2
CASSLGPSADGYTF
TGCGCCAGCAGCTTGGGGCCCTCCGCGGATGGCTACACCTTC
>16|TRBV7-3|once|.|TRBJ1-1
CASSLMGRGLNTEAFF
TGTGCCAGCAGCTTAATGGGCAGGGGTCTGAACACTGAAGCTTTCTTT
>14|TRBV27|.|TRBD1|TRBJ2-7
CASSLGQGASEQYF
TGTGCCAGCAGTTTGGGGCAGGGGGCTAGCGAGCAGTACTTC
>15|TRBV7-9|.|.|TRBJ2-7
CASSTPLRDNSQQYF
TGTGCCAGCAGCACGCCCCTCCGGGACAACTCACAGCAGTACTTC
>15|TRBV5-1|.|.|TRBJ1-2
CASSLGVRAEEGYTF
TGCGCCAGCAGCTTGGGGGTCAGGGCGGAAGAAGGCTACACCTTC
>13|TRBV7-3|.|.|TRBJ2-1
CASSLASYNEQFF
TGTGCCAGCAGCTTAGCCAGTTACAATGAGCAGTTCTTC
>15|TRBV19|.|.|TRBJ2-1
CASSIIRDFLNEQFF
TGTGCCAGTAGTATCATCCGGGACTTTCTCAATGAGCAGTTCTTC
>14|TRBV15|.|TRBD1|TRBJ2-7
CATSRRTGAYEQYF
TGTGCCACCAGCAGACGGACAGGAGCCTACGAGCAGTACTTC
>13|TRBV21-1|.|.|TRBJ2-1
CAGQGAAYNEQFF
TGTGCCGGCCAGGGGGCGGCCTACAATGAGCAGTTCTTC
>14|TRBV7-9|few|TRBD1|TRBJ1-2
CASRPLDRVRGYTF
TGTGCCAGCAGACCTCTAGACAGGGTCCGAGGCTACACCTTC
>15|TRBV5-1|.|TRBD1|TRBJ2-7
CASNSGDRGPYEQYF
TGCGCCAGCAACAGTGGGGACAGGGGACCTTACGAGCAGTACTTC
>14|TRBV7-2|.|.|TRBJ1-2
CASSHRGGDYGYTF
TGTGCCAGCAGCCATAGAGGGGGTGACTATGGCTACACCTTC
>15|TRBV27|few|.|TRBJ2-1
CASSFRGGSYNEQFF
TGTGCCAGCAGTTTTAGGGGGGGCTCCTACAATGAGCAGTTCTTC
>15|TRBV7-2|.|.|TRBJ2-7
CASSPLDGLRYEQYF
TGTGCCAGCAGCCCTCTGGACGGACTCAGGTACGAGCAGTACTTC
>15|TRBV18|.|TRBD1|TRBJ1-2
CASSGTGEVDYGYTF
TGTGCCAGCTCAGGGACAGGGGAGGTAGACTATGGCTACACCTTC
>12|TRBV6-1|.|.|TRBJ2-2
CASSFTGGELFF
TGTGCCAGCAGTTTCACAGGCGGGGAGCTGTTTTTT
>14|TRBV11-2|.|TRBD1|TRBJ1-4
CASTWPGGVEKLFF
TGTGCCAGCACCTGGCCAGGGGGTGTTGAAAAACTGTTTTTT
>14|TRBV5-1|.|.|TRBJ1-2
CASSPTGTSYGYTF
TGCGCCAGCAGCCCGACCGGGACAAGCTATGGCTACACCTTC
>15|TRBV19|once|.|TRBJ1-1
CASRTTGGGGVEAFF
TGTGCCAGTAGAACAACAGGCGGCGGAGGGGTTGAAGCTTTCTTT
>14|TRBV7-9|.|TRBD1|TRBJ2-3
CASSLAETGDTQYF
TGTGCCAGCAGCTTGGCCGAGACAGGGGATACGCAGTATTTT
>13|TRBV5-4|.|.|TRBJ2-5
CASSLRLQETQYF
TGTGCCAGCAGCCTGCGTCTCCAAGAGACCCAGTACTTC
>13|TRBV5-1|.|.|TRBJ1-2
CASSSLGAHGYTF
TGCGCCAGCAGCTCCTTAGGGGCCCATGGCTACACCTTC
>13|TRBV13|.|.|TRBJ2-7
CASRPGHLYEQYF
TGTGCCAGCAGGCCGGGACATCTTTACGAGCAGTACTTC
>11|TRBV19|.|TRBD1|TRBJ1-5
CASSIQGAQHF
TGTGCCAGTAGTATTCAGGGGGCCCAGCATTTT
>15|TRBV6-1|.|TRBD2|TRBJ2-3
CASSMLAGGLDTQYF
TGTGCCAGCAGCATGCTAGCGGGGGGGCTGGATACGCAGTATTTT
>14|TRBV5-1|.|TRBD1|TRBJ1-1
CASSRGQGDTEAFF
TGCGCCAGCAGCAGGGGACAGGGGGACACTGAAGCTTTCTTT
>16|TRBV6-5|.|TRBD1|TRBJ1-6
CASSSQGAAYNSPLHF
TGTGCCAGCAGTTCACAGGGGGCCGCCTATAATTCACCCCTCCACTTT
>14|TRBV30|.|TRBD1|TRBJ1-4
CAWSTDRGYEKLFF
TGTGCCTGGAGCACGGACAGGGGGTACGAAAAACTGTTTTTT
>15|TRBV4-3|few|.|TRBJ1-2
CASSQDHATAYGYTF
TGCGCCAGCAGCCAAGATCATGCGACAGCCTATGGCTACACCTTC
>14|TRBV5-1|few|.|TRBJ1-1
CASSLGLGGVKAFF
TGCGCCAGCAGCTTGGGGCTGGGGGGGGTCAAAGCTTTCTTT
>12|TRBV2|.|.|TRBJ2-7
CASNLQFYEQYF
TGTGCCAGCAACTTACAGTTTTACGAGCAGTACTTC
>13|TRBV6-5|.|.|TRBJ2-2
CASSYAGTGELFF
TGTGCCAGCAGTTACGCGGGAACCGGGGAGCTGTTTTTT